This TCR beta chain originates from a study of T-cell memory formation after mild COVID-19 (dated by TCRdb to the early 2020s). About the full investigation: TCR sequence clusters from the two donors were largely donor specific. In a couple of donors, T-cell clones that expanded and contracted after mild COVID-19 were tracked by sequencing TCRalpha and TCRbeta repertoires over time. Two young, previously healthy adult volunteers made up the cohort, one male and one female. Results and caveats for the whole study, not just this receptor: Only two mild cases were covered in the study, and larger cohorts including severe cases with pre-infection samples were considered necessary. Contracting CD4+ clones were located mainly in the CM and EM memory subsets, whereas CD8+ clones were found to be enriched in EMRA. SARS-CoV-2 specificity of the second-wave clones peaking on day 37 was not confirmed. Balanced CD4/CD8 phenotypes were observed for clones contracting from day 15 to 85, whereas a bias towards CD4+ was observed for a second wave of clones expanding from day 15 to 37. The detection of some responding clones in pre-infection memory suggests that pre-existing cross-reactive memory T cells joined the SARS-CoV-2 response.

Sequencing was performed on an Illumina NovaSeq 6000. cDNA libraries for TCRalpha and TCRbeta were prepared by 5'RACE using constant-segment primers, with sample barcodes and unique molecular identifiers added. Trizol reagent was used to extract RNA from every sample. Library amplification was performed in two PCR steps, and a second sample barcode and Illumina TruSeq adapters were introduced in the second step. Sequencing of the libraries was done on an Illumina NovaSeq, producing 2 x 150 bp paired-end reads. As for how the authors treated the data: The reads were demultiplexed and collapsed into UMI-guided consensus sequences using migec v1.2.7. Using mixcr v2.1.11, UMI consensuses were aligned to TRA and TRB V and J templates and then assembled into clonotypes. A clonotype was counted as expanded or contracted only if both edgeR and NoisET called the change significant, with noise models trained on biological replicates. For edgeR calls, the cutoffs were a false discovery rate-adjusted p below 0.01 and a log2 fold-change threshold of 1. PCA with hierarchical clustering of max-normalized trajectories of the 1000 most abundant clonotypes was used as exploratory dynamics analysis. Separately sequenced CD4+ and CD8+ repertoires were used to assign the CD4 or CD8 phenotype of responding clones. TCRdb's own reprocessing of the public reads used fastp at Q25 and MiXCR and kept productive beta chains. Duplicate CDR3 protein sequences are folded into a single record with the most common DNA and genes. None of the V and J calls come from the authors' own analysis; TCRdb made them. This sample holds about 150,000 distinct CDR3 sequences; under 25% were observed only once. Of the sample, around 2.5% is held by the ten largest clones.

Ficoll-Paque density gradient centrifugation was used to isolate PBMCs. There are many counts of this clonotype. Its antigen specificity is not known. No quality values exist for individual bases; no much larger clone is one base distant. Reading from cysteine to phenylalanine, the CDR3 counts 20 amino acids. The kept DNA is CDR3 alone, 60 bases in frame from the first base. CDR1 LNHNV and CDR2 YYDKDF were looked up in the germline V gene (reference sequence). V is pruned by 2 bases and J by 8 bases, leaving 23 bases of the junction without a gene match. The sequence was obtained from an adult woman who had mild COVID-19 (a few samples of this study predate the infection). The sample titles of this study are shuffled in the database, so cell type and time point are left out; the donor was told from shared clones. This receptor chain uses TRBV15 and TRBJ2-1; 8 junctional bases match TRBD2. The sequencing sample was made of PBMCs or a T cell subset sorted from them (not recorded which). The nucleotide sequence reads TGTGCCACCAGCAGAACTTCAGCGAGGGGACTAAGCGGGAGTTATTATGAGCAGTTCTTC. This codes for CATSRTSARGLSGSYYEQFF.